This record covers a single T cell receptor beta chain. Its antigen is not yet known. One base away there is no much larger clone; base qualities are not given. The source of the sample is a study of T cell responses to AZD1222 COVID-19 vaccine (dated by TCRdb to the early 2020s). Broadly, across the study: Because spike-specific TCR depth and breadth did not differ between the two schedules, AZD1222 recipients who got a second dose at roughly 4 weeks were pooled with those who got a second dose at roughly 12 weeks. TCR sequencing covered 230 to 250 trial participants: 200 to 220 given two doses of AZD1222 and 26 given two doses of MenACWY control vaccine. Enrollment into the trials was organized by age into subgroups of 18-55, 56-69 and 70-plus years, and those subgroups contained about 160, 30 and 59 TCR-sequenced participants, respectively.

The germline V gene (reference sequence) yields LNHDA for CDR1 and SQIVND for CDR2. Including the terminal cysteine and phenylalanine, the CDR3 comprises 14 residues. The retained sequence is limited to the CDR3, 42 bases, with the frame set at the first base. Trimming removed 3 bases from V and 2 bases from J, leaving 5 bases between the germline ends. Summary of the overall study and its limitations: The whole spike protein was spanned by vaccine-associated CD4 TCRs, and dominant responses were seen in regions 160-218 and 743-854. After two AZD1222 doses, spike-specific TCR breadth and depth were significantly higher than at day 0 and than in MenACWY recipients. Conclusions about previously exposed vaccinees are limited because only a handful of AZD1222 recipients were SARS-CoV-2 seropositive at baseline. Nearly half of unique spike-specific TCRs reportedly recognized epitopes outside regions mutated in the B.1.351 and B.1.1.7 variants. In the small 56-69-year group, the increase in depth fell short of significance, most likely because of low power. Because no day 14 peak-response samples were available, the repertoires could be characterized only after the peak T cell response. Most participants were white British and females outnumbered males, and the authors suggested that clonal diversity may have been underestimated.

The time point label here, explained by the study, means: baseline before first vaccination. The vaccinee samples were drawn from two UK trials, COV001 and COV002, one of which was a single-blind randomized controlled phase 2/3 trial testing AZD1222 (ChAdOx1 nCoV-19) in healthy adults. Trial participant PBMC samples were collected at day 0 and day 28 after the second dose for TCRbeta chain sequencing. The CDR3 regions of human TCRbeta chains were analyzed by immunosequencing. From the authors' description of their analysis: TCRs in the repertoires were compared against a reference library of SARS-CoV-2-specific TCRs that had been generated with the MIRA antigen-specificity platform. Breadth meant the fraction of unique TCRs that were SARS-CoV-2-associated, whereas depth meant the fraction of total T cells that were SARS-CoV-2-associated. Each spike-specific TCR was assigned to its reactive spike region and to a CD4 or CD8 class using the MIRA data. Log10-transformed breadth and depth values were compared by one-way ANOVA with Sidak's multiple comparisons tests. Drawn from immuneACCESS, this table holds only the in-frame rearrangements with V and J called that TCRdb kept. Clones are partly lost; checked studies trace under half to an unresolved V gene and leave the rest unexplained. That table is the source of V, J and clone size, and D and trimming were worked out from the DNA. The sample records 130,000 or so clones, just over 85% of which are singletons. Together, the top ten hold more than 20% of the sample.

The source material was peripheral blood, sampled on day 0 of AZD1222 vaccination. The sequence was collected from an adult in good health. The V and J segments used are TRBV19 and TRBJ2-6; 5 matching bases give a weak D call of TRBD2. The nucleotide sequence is TGTGCCAGTAGTATGGGAGCTGGGGCCAACGTCCTGACTTTC. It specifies CASSMGAGANVLTF. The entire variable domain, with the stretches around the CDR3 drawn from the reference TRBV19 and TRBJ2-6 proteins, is DGGITQSPKYLFRKEGQNVTLSCEQNLNHDAMYWYRQDPGQGLRLIYYSQIVNDFQKGDIAEGYSVSREKKESFPLTVTSAQKNPTAFYLCASSMGAGANVLTFGAGSRLTVL.